These 9 T cell receptor beta chains share one sample of origin, sequenced in a study of T cell clonality in common variable immunodeficiency. Sequencing was performed with immunoSEQ multiplex PCR; in TCRdb, only in-frame clones are kept and a portion is missing. Found here are about 43,000 clones, no singletons; the ten largest cover about 2.2%. The specimen sequenced was peripheral blood mononuclear cells. The receptors were gathered from a person between 18 and 70 years old in good health.

Ten or more counts support this clone. A junction boundary mismatches the germline segment, possibly from a read error. The read stops 3 residues short of the end of the CDR3; the missing end is completed from the germline J gene. The gene calls are TRBV4-2 and TRBJ1-2; unclear D gene. This CDR3 has 13 amino acids. Germline assignment: CDR1 LGHNA and CDR2 YNFKEQ. The CDR3 here is CASSQSENYGYTF. Partial CDR3 DNA: TGCGCCAGCAGCCAAAGCGAGAACTATGGC.

This clone was seen repeatedly, ten times or more. The read terminates 3 residues ahead of where the CDR3 ends, so the germline J gene completes it. The chain recombines TRBV29-1 with TRBJ1-2; 11 bases fit TRBD1. CDR1 SQVTM and CDR2 ANQGSEA come from the germline V gene. V lost 1 base and J lost 2; bases outside the gene matches: 0. The CDR3 runs to 14 residues. CDR3: CSVEGDRGNYGYTF. CDR3 DNA (partial): TGCAGCGTTGAAGGGGACAGGGGGAACTATGGC.

By share, this clone counts as medium-sized (0.01 to 0.1%). CDR3 bases read: TGTGCCTGGATAGGGCCAGCAGGCCGGGAG. This codes for CAWIGPAGRE. The complete CDR3 reads CAWIGPAGRELFF. The genes are TRBV30 and TRBJ2-2; D ambiguous. The read comes to an end 3 residues before the CDR3 does, leaving the germline J gene to fill in the end. The V gene's germline CDR1 is GTSNPN and CDR2 SVGIG (reference sequence). V lost 4 bases and J lost 9, with 15 bases in between. The CDR3 runs 13 residues. The variable domain in full, completed from reference TRBV30 and TRBJ2-2, reads SQTIHQWPATLVQPVGSPLSLECTVEGTSNPNLYWYRQAAGRGLQLLFYSVGIGQISSEVPQNLSASRPQDRQFILSSKKLLLSDSGFYLCAWIGPAGRELFFGEGSRLTVL.

This clone appeared many times. The read gets to within 3 residues of the CDR3 end, and the germline J gene fills in the rest. The V gene is TRBV5-1, the J gene TRBJ2-5; D possibly corresponds to TRBD2 (6 bases). The germline V and J ends were trimmed by 0 bases and 4 bases, with 10 bases remaining between them. This CDR3 spans 14 amino acids. CDR1 and CDR2 (germline): SGHRS, YFSETQ. Partial CDR3 DNA: TGCGCCAGCAGCTTGGAACTAGCAGGAGAGACC. Residues: CASSLELAGET. The complete CDR3 reads CASSLELAGETQYF.

This clone was seen ten or more times. The DNA read from the CDR3 is TGTGCCAGTAGTATAGGGCAGGGGATGTACACCGGGGAG. Protein: CASSIGQGMYTGE. The whole CDR3 protein is CASSIGQGMYTGELFF. The chain uses TRBV19 and TRBJ2-2; a possible D gene is TRBD1 (6 bases). Read coverage stops 3 residues before the CDR3 terminus; the germline J gene supplies the remainder. Trimming removed 1 base from V and 3 bases from J, with 12 bases in between. Germline V gives CDR1 LNHDA, CDR2 SQIVND (reference sequence). The CDR3 runs 16 residues. The variable domain in full, completed from reference TRBV19 and TRBJ2-2, reads DGGITQSPKYLFRKEGQNVTLSCEQNLNHDAMYWYRQDPGQGLRLIYYSQIVNDFQKGDIAEGYSVSREKKESFPLTVTSAQKNPTAFYLCASSIGQGMYTGELFFGEGSRLTVL.

A word on this clone: The read halts 3 residues ahead of the CDR3 end, with the missing end drawn from the germline J gene. The rearrangement joins TRBV19 to TRBJ2-2, with 7 bases fitting TRBD1. Germline V CDR1 and CDR2: LNHDA, SQIVND (reference sequence). This CDR3 comprises 15 residues. The part of the CDR3 DNA that was read is TGTGCCAGTAGTATAGGCGTCCACAGGGGTGAAAAG. This translates into CASSIGVHRGEK. The whole CDR3 sequence is CASSIGVHRGEKLFF.

This clone was recorded at least ten times. The read ends 3 residues before the CDR3 terminus; that terminus is restored from the germline J gene. This chain uses TRBV19 with TRBJ1-1; perhaps TRBD1 as D (6 bases). Germline-derived CDR1 and CDR2 are LNHDA and SQIVND (reference sequence). V shed 10 bases and J shed 1 base, with 22 bases lying between them. This CDR3 comprises 16 residues. The CDR3 is CATYPGARVENTEAFF. The sequenced part of the CDR3 DNA is TGTGCCACCTACCCAGGGGCGCGGGTTGAGAACACTGAA.

Ten or more counts support this clone. The read halts 3 residues ahead of the CDR3 end, with the missing end drawn from the germline J gene. V usage is TRBV7-2 and J usage is TRBJ2-1; TRBD2 matches 9 bases. Trimming removed 6 bases from V and 5 bases from J; junction bases left unmatched: 5. The CDR3 runs 14 residues. Germline V gives CDR1 SGHTA, CDR2 FQGNSA. CDR3 bases read: TGTGCCAGCAGGGTAGCGGGGGTAAACAATGAG. This encodes CASRVAGVNNE. The whole CDR3 is CASRVAGVNNEQFF. The full variable domain, rest sourced from reference TRBV7-2 and TRBJ2-1, is GAGVSQSPSNKVTEKGKDVELRCDPISGHTALYWYRQSLGQGLEFLIYFQGNSAPDKSGLPSDRFSAERTGGSVSTLTIQRTQQEDSAVYLCASRVAGVNNEQFFGPGTRLTVL.

This clone was observed at least ten times. The read stops 3 residues short of the end of the CDR3; the missing end is completed from the germline J gene. V gene TRBV7-3 combines with J gene TRBJ2-2; tentatively, D is TRBD1 (6 bases). This CDR3 region has 17 residues. Germline V gene sequence: CDR1 SGHTA, CDR2 FQGTGA. Trimming removed 4 bases from V and 3 bases from J, with 18 bases in between. CDR3 in amino acids: CASSSTTTGQHTGELFF. The sequenced part of the CDR3 DNA is TGTGCCAGCAGCTCCACGACTACTGGACAGCACACCGGGGAG.